These 17 T cell receptor beta chains were sequenced from one sample in a study of T-cell reconstitution after alpha-beta-depleted transplantation in children. Using unique molecular identifiers, the investigators prepared the TCRbeta library. TCRdb called the PCR reads again in MiXCR, with one record for every CDR3 protein. The sample has 500,000 to 750,000 distinct CDR3 sequences, roughly 27% seen once. This specimen consisted of PBMCs, obtained before TCRalphabeta/CD19-depleted stem cell transplant. The receptors come from a boy in the first two years of life with Wiskott-Aldrich syndrome, due to receive a stem cell transplant.

There are a few counts of this clonotype. The CDR3 loop reads CASSPRWKGELFF. In nucleotides, the CDR3 is TGTGCCAGCAGCCCTCGGTGGAAGGGGGAGCTGTTTTTT. The J gene is TRBJ2-2, the V gene TRBV11-2; the D is unclear. Germline V gene sequence: CDR1 SGHAT, CDR2 FQNNGV. The CDR3 is 13 amino acids. The V end lost 5 bases, the J end lost 8 bases, and 12 bases lay between the germline ends.

This clonotype was counted only a few times. This chain links TRBV12-3 or TRBV12-4 with TRBJ1-2; D gene unclear. V was cut by 5 bases and J by 9 bases, with 22 bases left in between. The CDR3 contains 15 residues. Written as DNA, the CDR3 is TGTGCCAGCAGTCCATACGGGAGCTCGATTAGAAGCTACACCTTC. Amino acid sequence: CASSPYGSSIRSYTF.

The chain is built from TRBV15 and TRBJ2-1, with TRBD1 identical over 9 bases. Germline V gives CDR1 LNHNV, CDR2 YYDKDF (reference sequence). This CDR3 region has 17 residues. The junction had 12 bases not matched to a gene; V was cut back by 4 bases and J by 5 bases. In nucleotides, the CDR3 is TGTGCCACCAGCATATCAAGCGGACAGGGGTACCACAATGAGCAGTTCTTC. It yields the protein CATSISSGQGYHNEQFF.

This clonotype showed up just a few times. The chain employs TRBV10-3 and TRBJ2-1; D is uncertain. Germline lookup yields CDR1 ENHRY and CDR2 SYGVKD. The CDR3 is 11 residues long. The germline V and J ends were trimmed by 6 bases and 5 bases, with 5 bases remaining between them. Here the CDR3 reads CAIRINNEQFF. DNA of the CDR3: TGTGCCATCAGAATAAACAATGAGCAGTTCTTC.

This clonotype was detected only a few times. The chain couples TRBV3-1 to TRBJ1-2, with D unresolved. Trimming left V 0 bases short and J 4 bases short, with 12 bases between. The CDR3 has 15 amino acids. Germline CDR1 is LGHDT and CDR2 is YNNKEL (reference sequence). The CDR3 DNA is TGTGCCAGCAGCCAAGATGGATCGAGTACCTATGGCTACACCTTC. Its protein product is CASSQDGSSTYGYTF. Full variable domain (rest looked up from reference TRBV3-1 and TRBJ1-2): DTAVSQTPKYLVTQMGNDKSIKCEQNLGHDTMYWYKQDSKKFLKIMFSYNNKELIINETVPNRFSPKSPDKAHLNLHINSLELGDSAVYFCASSQDGSSTYGYTFGSGTRLTVV.

This clonotype has more than one count but fewer than ten. The chain couples TRBV20-1 to TRBJ2-6; unclear D gene. The CDR3 extends over 12 amino acids. V shed 5 bases and J shed 2 bases, with 4 bases lying between them. Germline CDR1 DFQATT, CDR2 SNEGSKA (reference sequence). The CDR3 region has the DNA TGCAGTGCTGACACTGGGGCCAACGTCCTGACTTTC. Its protein product is CSADTGANVLTF.

This clonotype has a handful of counts. The genes are TRBV5-1 and TRBJ2-7; D call uncertain. This CDR3 spans 13 amino acids. Germline-derived CDR1 and CDR2 are SGHRS and YFSETQ. Between the trimmed V and J ends, which lost 4 bases and 3 bases, there was a span of 11 bases. Here the CDR3 reads CASSEGPDYEQYF. DNA for the CDR3: TGCGCCAGCAGCGAAGGCCCAGACTACGAGCAGTACTTC. The entire variable domain, with the rest obtained from reference TRBV5-1 and TRBJ2-7, is as follows: KAGVTQTPRYLIKTRGQQVTLSCSPISGHRSVSWYQQTPGQGLQFLFEYFSETQRNKGNFPGRFSGRQFSNSRSEMNVSTLELGDSALYLCASSEGPDYEQYFGPGTRLTVT.

CDR3 sequence: CSARDSPLAHNEQFF. CDR3 coding DNA: TGCAGTGCTAGAGATTCGCCGCTAGCTCACAATGAGCAGTTCTTC. The chain has TRBV20-1 and TRBJ2-1, with a possible D match to TRBD2 (5 bases). CDR3 length: 15 amino acids. Trimming shortened V by 0 bases and J by 5 bases, and 14 bases separated the two germline ends. Germline V gene sequence: CDR1 DFQATT, CDR2 SNEGSKA (reference sequence).

As DNA, the CDR3 is TGTGCCAGCAGCTTAACGTCCCGGACAGGCTTGAACACTGAAGCTTTCTTT. This codes for CASSLTSRTGLNTEAFF. The chain combines TRBV11-2 with TRBJ1-1; 7 bases align to TRBD1. Germline assignment: CDR1 SGHAT and CDR2 FQNNGV. J gave up 0 bases and V 2 bases, and 9 bases lay outside the gene matches. The CDR3 is 17 amino acids.

The chain links TRBV20-1 to TRBJ1-5; possibly TRBD1 for D (5 bases). V was cut by 3 bases and J by 4 bases, with 19 bases left in between. The CDR3 totals 16 residues. Germline V gene data show CDR1 as DFQATT and CDR2 as SNEGSKA (reference sequence). The CDR3 DNA follows: TGCAGTGCTAGCTCATTCTCAGGGAAAAGTAATCAGCCCCAGCATTTT. It yields the protein CSASSFSGKSNQPQHF.

As regards this clonotype: This may come from a read error, since a much larger clone is one base off. The V call is TRBV3-1, the J call TRBJ2-5; possibly TRBD2 for D (6 bases). This CDR3 spans 12 amino acids. CDR1 LGHDT and CDR2 YNNKEL come from the germline V gene (reference sequence). In nucleotides, the CDR3 is TGTGCCAGCAGCCTAGCGGAAGAGACCCTGTACTTC. Translating gives CASSLAEETLYF.

The chain joins TRBV12-3 or TRBV12-4 to TRBJ2-7; 7 bases are shared with TRBD1. The CDR3 consists of 16 residues. With 5 bases clipped from V and 2 bases from J, the junction kept 12 bases outside the gene matches. The CDR3 DNA sequence: TGTGCCAGCAGTCTATCCCTGACAGGGAGTCCCTACGAGCAGTACTTC. Encoded protein: CASSLSLTGSPYEQYF.

This clonotype was counted between two and nine times. The chain joins TRBV9 to TRBJ1-3, with no clear D. The CDR3 runs to 15 residues. Germline V gives CDR1 SGDLS, CDR2 YYNGEE. The V end was cut by 0 bases, the J end by 0 bases, with 7 bases between. For the CDR3, the DNA is TGTGCCAGCAGCGTAGGATGGAGCTCTGGAAACACCATATATTTT. Translation: CASSVGWSSGNTIYF.

This clonotype was found a few times. The CDR3 here is CASSLALTFTDTQYF. The DNA for the CDR3 is TGTGCCAGCAGCTTAGCGCTGACTTTCACAGATACGCAGTATTTT. The chain has TRBV7-2 and TRBJ2-3, with no clear D. Per the germline V gene, CDR1 is SGHTA and CDR2 is FQGNSA. This CDR3 has 15 amino acids. V lost 0 bases to trimming and J lost 2 bases, with 9 bases between them.

This sequence joins TRBV5-1 and TRBJ1-5; D is ambiguous. Germline loops: CDR1 SGHRS, CDR2 YFSETQ. The CDR3 totals 13 residues. With 1 base removed from V and 5 bases from J, the gap between germline ends came to 7 bases. The DNA for the CDR3 is TGCGCCAGCAGCTTGAACGGGGATCAGCCCCAGCATTTT. Protein sequence: CASSLNGDQPQHF. The variable domain in full, completed from reference TRBV5-1 and TRBJ1-5, reads KAGVTQTPRYLIKTRGQQVTLSCSPISGHRSVSWYQQTPGQGLQFLFEYFSETQRNKGNFPGRFSGRQFSNSRSEMNVSTLELGDSALYLCASSLNGDQPQHFGDGTRLSIL.

The V gene is TRBV3-1, the J gene TRBJ2-7, with a tentative D call TRBD1 (6 bases). The ends were cut back, 5 bases at V and 3 bases at J, with 11 bases in the middle. Germline V CDR1 and CDR2: LGHDT, YNNKEL (reference sequence). The CDR3 runs to 13 residues. The DNA of the CDR3 is TGTGCCAGCAGCGGCAGGGGATTCTACGAGCAGTACTTC. Translating it yields CASSGRGFYEQYF.

The chain links TRBV5-1 to TRBJ1-1; TRBD1 matches 9 bases. From germline, CDR1 is SGHRS and CDR2 YFSETQ. Trimming removed 0 bases from V and 6 bases from J; junction bases left unmatched: 6. This CDR3 has 15 amino acids. In DNA, the CDR3 is TGCGCCAGCAGCTTGGTACAGGGGGCAGTCGCTGAAGCTTTCTTT. It codes for CASSLVQGAVAEAFF.